This TCR beta chain was found in a study of shared clonotypes between healthy human individuals. Study details: Serving as donors were a couple of women and three men, whose ages spanned 18 to 49.

The naive CD8 subset, CD45RO-negative cells positively selected for CCR7, excluded terminally differentiated effector memory CD45RA+ cells. Clones were sequenced by immunoSEQ multiplex PCR, and TCRdb holds only the in-frame ones, with some missing. Of roughly 1,800,000 clones in the sample, roughly 95% were seen once. This CDR3 spans 15 amino acids. V lost 6 bases and J 0 bases, leaving 15 bases between the germline ends. Per the germline V gene, CDR1 is MNHEY and CDR2 is SMNVEV (reference sequence). Sequenced sample: naive CD8+ T cells sorted from blood. The J gene is TRBJ2-7, the V gene TRBV27; D is perhaps TRBD2 (6 bases). The source is a man between 18 and 29 years old in good health. The CDR3 sequence: CASRVAVGGSYEQYF. Written as DNA, the CDR3 is TGTGCCAGCAGGGTAGCGGTTGGGGGCTCCTACGAGCAGTACTTC.